The clone carrying this T cell receptor (beta chain) occurred many times. No antigen is known for it. The sample comes from a study of T cells in Graves' hyperthyroidism and ophthalmopathy. PBMCs were obtained from about 9.9 ml fresh peripheral blood. Study-level points and caveats: Blood shared most expanded thyroid clonotypes above 0.001. Before onset, by a median of around 6.4 months, the model predicted ophthalmopathy.

The germline V gene encodes CDR1 MNHNS and CDR2 SASEGT. This CDR3 spans 16 amino acids. V shed 4 bases and J shed 0 bases, with 15 bases lying between them. Amplified TCR beta CDR3 regions derived from RNA transcripts. The HTBI primer set was used in a first-round RT-PCR of the TCR CDR3. TCRdb fed the multiplex PCR reads into MiXCR, producing one record per CDR3 protein. The profile shows a few hundred thousand distinct CDR3 sequences, approximately 16% of them singletons. The chain carries TRBV6-1 and TRBJ1-1, with D uncertain. The sequence was obtained from a woman aged 40 to 49 with Graves' ophthalmopathy. Material: blood. The CDR3 sequence: CASSVTGFYLNTEAFF. DNA of the CDR3: TGTGCCAGCAGTGTGACGGGGTTTTATTTGAACACTGAAGCTTTCTTT.